A selection of T cell receptor beta chains follows, all from one sample in a study of T cell responses to AZD1222 COVID-19 vaccine. Profiled with immunoSEQ multiplex PCR; TCRdb holds only in-frame clones, not every one. The repertoire holds some 110,000 clones, with around 90% as singletons. Sample: peripheral blood, taken on day 0 of AZD1222 vaccination. These TCRs come from an adult in good health. The CDR3 runs from the conserved cysteine through the conserved F or W. D genes are given only for firm matches. Not all rows give a size; the values are once, few, many and, for expanded clones, a class.

J: TRBJ2-3; V: TRBV3-1/TRBV3-2; size: -; D: -; DNA: TGTGCCAGCAGCCAAGATCCCCTTTTTGCCACAGATACGCAGTATTTT; CDR3: CASSQDPLFATDTQYF
J: TRBJ1-6; V: TRBV27; size: -; D: -; DNA: TGTGCCAGCAGATCACTTCTCTCCGGGACCACTAATTCACCCCTCCACTTT; CDR3: CASRSLLSGTTNSPLHF
J: TRBJ2-7; V: TRBV3-1/TRBV3-2; size: -; D: -; DNA: TGTGCCAGCAGCCCCTGGACTGTACGGGGGTCCGAGCAGTACTTC; CDR3: CASSPWTVRGSEQYF
J: TRBJ2-1; V: TRBV4-3; size: -; D: TRBD1; DNA: TGCGCCAGCAGCCCAAAGGGGGACAGGGCCTACAATGAGCAGTTCTTC; CDR3: CASSPKGDRAYNEQFF
J: TRBJ2-2; V: TRBV5-1; size: -; D: -; DNA: TGCGCCAGCAGCGCGGGACAGAACACCGGGGAGCTGTTTTTT; CDR3: CASSAGQNTGELFF
J: TRBJ1-5; V: TRBV19; size: -; D: -; DNA: TGTGCCAGTAGGGGAGACAGGTTTGCAGCCCAGCATTTT; CDR3: CASRGDRFAAQHF
J: TRBJ1-4; V: TRBV5-1; size: -; D: TRBD1; DNA: TGCGCCAGCAGCTTTGGACCTGGGACAGAAAATGAAAAACTGTTTTTT; CDR3: CASSFGPGTENEKLFF
J: TRBJ1-4; V: TRBV5-1; size: -; D: TRBD1; DNA: TGCGCCAGCAGCCTAGGACAGGCCGAGAATGAAAAACTGTTTTTT; CDR3: CASSLGQAENEKLFF
J: TRBJ2-7; V: TRBV12-3/TRBV12-4; size: -; D: -; DNA: TGTGCCAGCAGTCCTAACCCAAACTACGAGCAGTACTTC; CDR3: CASSPNPNYEQYF
J: TRBJ2-3; V: TRBV6-1; size: -; D: -; DNA: TGTGCCAGCAGTGAAATTAGGCTAGTCACAGATACGCAGTATTTT; CDR3: CASSEIRLVTDTQYF
J: TRBJ1-6; V: TRBV5-5; size: -; D: -; DNA: TGTGCCAGCAGCTTGCGGACGGAAAATTCACCCCTCCACTTT; CDR3: CASSLRTENSPLHF
J: TRBJ2-3; V: TRBV3-1/TRBV3-2; size: few; D: -; DNA: TGTGCCAGCAGCCAAGATAGGGCTAGAGGTAAAGATACGCAGTATTTT; CDR3: CASSQDRARGKDTQYF
J: TRBJ2-5; V: TRBV4-1; size: -; D: -; DNA: TGCGCCAGCAGCCAAACTTCACAGGAGAGGGAGACCCAGTACTTC; CDR3: CASSQTSQERETQYF
J: TRBJ2-3; V: TRBV6-5; size: -; D: -; DNA: TGTGCCATTAGGGGTAGCGGAGGCACAGATACGCAGTATTTT; CDR3: CAIRGSGGTDTQYF
J: TRBJ2-7; V: TRBV5-1; size: once; D: TRBD2; DNA: TGCGCCAGCAGCTCCCAGACTAGCTTGAACTACGAGCAGTACTTC; CDR3: CASSSQTSLNYEQYF
J: TRBJ1-1; V: TRBV4-2; size: -; D: -; DNA: TGTGCCAGCAGCCAAGCTACAGGCGGGAGGAACACTGAAGCTTTCTTT; CDR3: CASSQATGGRNTEAFF
J: TRBJ2-1; V: TRBV5-1; size: -; D: TRBD2; DNA: TGCGCCAGCAGCTTGGATGGCCCCGGGACTAGTGGGGTTAGTGAGCAGTTCTTC; CDR3: CASSLDGPGTSGVSEQFF
J: TRBJ2-7; V: TRBV5-4; size: -; D: TRBD2; DNA: TGTGCCAGCAGCTATCCTAGCGGGAGGACGTCTCGGGAGCAGTACTTC; CDR3: CASSYPSGRTSREQYF
J: TRBJ1-2; V: TRBV18; size: -; D: -; DNA: TGTGCCAGCTCACAGGGGTTTCCCTATGGCTACACCTTC; CDR3: CASSQGFPYGYTF
J: TRBJ2-2; V: TRBV28; size: -; D: -; DNA: TGTGCCAGCAGTTTGAACACCGGGGAGCTGTTTTTT; CDR3: CASSLNTGELFF
J: TRBJ1-2; V: TRBV14; size: -; D: TRBD1; DNA: TGTGCCAGCAGCCTCCTGGGACAGGGAGGGCTCCCCGGCTATGGCTACACCTTC; CDR3: CASSLLGQGGLPGYGYTF
J: TRBJ2-7; V: TRBV18; size: -; D: TRBD1; DNA: TGTGCCAGCTCAAAGGACAGGGGAACACCTTACGAGCAGTACTTC; CDR3: CASSKDRGTPYEQYF
J: TRBJ2-1; V: TRBV9; size: -; D: TRBD1; DNA: TGTGCCAGCAGCACTACCTCCGGGACAGGGTACAATGAGCAGTTCTTC; CDR3: CASSTTSGTGYNEQFF
J: TRBJ1-2; V: TRBV6-5; size: -; D: -; DNA: TGTGCCAGCAGCCTCTTCCGGGAAAATGGCTACACCTTC; CDR3: CASSLFRENGYTF
J: TRBJ1-5; V: TRBV29-1; size: -; D: -; DNA: TGCAGCGTTGCTGGAGACAGGAATCAGCCCCAGCATTTT; CDR3: CSVAGDRNQPQHF
J: TRBJ1-2; V: TRBV28; size: -; D: -; DNA: TGTGCCAGCACCCCGGAACTGGACTATGGCTACACCTTC; CDR3: CASTPELDYGYTF
J: TRBJ2-1; V: TRBV14; size: few; D: -; DNA: TGTGCCAGCAGCCAAGGGTTAGCTTTCGGGGAGCAGTTCTTC; CDR3: CASSQGLAFGEQFF
J: TRBJ2-3; V: TRBV24-1; size: -; D: -; DNA: TGTGCCACCAGTGATTTCAGGCCAATTAGCGGTTCTACCCCAGATACGCAGTATTTT; CDR3: CATSDFRPISGSTPDTQYF
J: TRBJ2-7; V: TRBV7-5; size: -; D: -; DNA: TGTGCCAGAAGCTTTCAGGGTTACGAGCAGTACTTC; CDR3: CARSFQGYEQYF
J: TRBJ2-7; V: TRBV2; size: -; D: TRBD2; DNA: TGTGCCAGCAGCAGGACTAGCGGCTACGAGCAGTACTTC; CDR3: CASSRTSGYEQYF
J: TRBJ2-7; V: TRBV4-3; size: -; D: -; DNA: TGCGCCAGCAGCCAAGAAGGCAGGGAATACGAGCAGTACTTC; CDR3: CASSQEGREYEQYF
J: TRBJ1-1; V: TRBV6-4; size: -; D: TRBD1; DNA: TGTGCCAGCAAGAAGGGACAGAGCAACACTGAAGCTTTCTTT; CDR3: CASKKGQSNTEAFF
J: TRBJ2-3; V: TRBV10-3; size: -; D: -; DNA: TGTGCCATCAAGGGGGGGGACCCTTTGACAGATACGCAGTATTTT; CDR3: CAIKGGDPLTDTQYF
J: TRBJ1-2; V: TRBV7-9; size: -; D: TRBD1; DNA: TGTGCCAGCAGCTTCGGACAGGAGGGAGGCTACACCTTC; CDR3: CASSFGQEGGYTF
J: TRBJ1-2; V: TRBV7-2; size: -; D: -; DNA: TGTGCCAGCAGCCCAGGCACAGGCCTAGAGGGTGGCTATGGCTACACCTTC; CDR3: CASSPGTGLEGGYGYTF
J: TRBJ1-5; V: TRBV15; size: -; D: -; DNA: TGTGCCACCAGTACGGGACATCATCAGCCCCAGCATTTT; CDR3: CATSTGHHQPQHF
J: TRBJ2-2; V: TRBV28; size: -; D: -; DNA: TGTGCCAGCAAGTCCCCAGGGAAGAACACCGGGGAGCTGTTTTTT; CDR3: CASKSPGKNTGELFF
J: TRBJ2-7; V: TRBV29-1; size: once; D: -; DNA: TGCAGCGTTGAAGATGGACAGTCGGCATCCTACGAGCAGTACTTC; CDR3: CSVEDGQSASYEQYF
J: TRBJ2-1; V: TRBV7-9; size: -; D: TRBD1; DNA: TGTGCCAGCAGCTACAGCCCTGGACAGGGCAATGAGCAGTTCTTC; CDR3: CASSYSPGQGNEQFF
J: TRBJ1-2; V: TRBV7-8; size: -; D: TRBD1; DNA: TGTGCCAGCATCCTCCTCCCGGGACAGGGGCTTTCTGGCTACACCTTC; CDR3: CASILLPGQGLSGYTF
J: TRBJ1-4; V: TRBV2; size: -; D: TRBD1; DNA: TGTGCCAGCACGGGACAGGGAACTAATGAAAAACTGTTTTTT; CDR3: CASTGQGTNEKLFF
J: TRBJ2-4; V: TRBV7-2; size: -; D: -; DNA: TGTGCCAGCAGCGGCGTCCGGGGTACGGAGCAGTACTTC; CDR3: CASSGVRGTEQYF
J: TRBJ1-1; V: TRBV28; size: -; D: -; DNA: TGTGCCAGCAGTTCTAAGGGATTGGGCCGAGCCCGTGAAGCTTTCTTT; CDR3: CASSSKGLGRAREAFF